This TCR beta chain was recovered during a study of T cells of healthy individuals. TCRdb itself ran the 5' RACE reads through MiXCR, one entry per CDR3 protein. Among 95,000 to 100,000 distinct CDR3 sequences listed, approximately 15% were seen once. V dropped 6 bases and J dropped 7 bases, with 12 bases sitting between them. The CDR3 consists of 13 residues. From germline, CDR1 is ENHRY and CDR2 SYGVKD. The clonotype was recovered from a human donor in good health. The genes are TRBV10-3 and TRBJ2-2; D perhaps matches TRBD1 (6 bases). The CDR3 nucleotides read TGTGCCATCAGAGATGGACAGTTCGGGGAGCTGTTTTTT. Translating it yields CAIRDGQFGELFF.